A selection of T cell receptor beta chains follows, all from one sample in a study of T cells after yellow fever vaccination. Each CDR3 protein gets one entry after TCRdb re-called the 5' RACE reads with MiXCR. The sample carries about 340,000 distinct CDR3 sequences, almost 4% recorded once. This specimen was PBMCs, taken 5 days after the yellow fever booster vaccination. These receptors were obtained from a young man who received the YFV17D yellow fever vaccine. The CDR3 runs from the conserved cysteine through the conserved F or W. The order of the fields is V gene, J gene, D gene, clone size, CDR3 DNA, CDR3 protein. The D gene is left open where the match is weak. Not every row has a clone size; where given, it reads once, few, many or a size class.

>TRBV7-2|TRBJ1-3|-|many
TGTGCCAGCAGCCTCTTAAATTGGTCTGGAAACACCATATATTTT
CASSLLNWSGNTIYF
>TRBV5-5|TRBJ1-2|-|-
TGTGCCAGCACCCAATCGAGCCTAATCTATGGCTACACCTTC
CASTQSSLIYGYTF
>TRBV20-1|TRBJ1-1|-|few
TGCAGTGCCAGAGACGAGGGTGGGACTGAAGCTTTCTTT
CSARDEGGTEAFF
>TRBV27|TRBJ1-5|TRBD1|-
TGTGCCAGCAGTCCGACGACAGGGTTCCAGCCCCAGCATTTT
CASSPTTGFQPQHF
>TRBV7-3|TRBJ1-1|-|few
TGTGCCAGCAGCTCCATGGGGGGGGCAGATGAAGCTTTCTTT
CASSSMGGADEAFF
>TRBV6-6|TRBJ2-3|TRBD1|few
TGTGCCAGCACTTCCGACAGGGGCGCAGATACGCAGTATTTT
CASTSDRGADTQYF
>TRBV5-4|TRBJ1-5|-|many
TGTGCCAGCAGCCAAGGCGGACAGCCCCCCAATCAGCCCCAGCATTTT
CASSQGGQPPNQPQHF
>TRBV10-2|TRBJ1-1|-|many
TGCGCCAGCAGTGTTCAGGCTGAAGCTTTCTTT
CASSVQAEAFF
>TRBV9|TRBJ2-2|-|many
TGTGCCAGCAGCGTAATGGACGGGGAGCTGTTTTTT
CASSVMDGELFF
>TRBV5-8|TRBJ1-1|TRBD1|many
TGTGCCAGCAGCACCGGGACAGGGCGGATGAACACTGAAGCTTTCTTT
CASSTGTGRMNTEAFF
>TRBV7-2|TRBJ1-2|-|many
TGTGCCAGCAGCTTAATGAGTGGTGGCTACACCTTC
CASSLMSGGYTF
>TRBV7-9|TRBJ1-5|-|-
TGTGCCAGCAGCCGAGACGGGACTGTTAGCAATCAGCCCCAGCATTTT
CASSRDGTVSNQPQHF